Each of the 4 T cell receptor beta chains below was sequenced from the same sample in a study of metastatic and nonmetastatic thyroid tumors. All patients reached thyroid surgery having received no treatment beforehand. TCRdb re-called clones via MiXCR from the PCR reads. Among tens of thousands of clones listed, about 16% were seen once. Sequencing was performed on blood. Receptor source: a male donor with papillary thyroid cancer or a benign thyroid nodule (not recorded which). Some clones in this sample may be carry-over from other donors' samples.

This clone was recorded at least ten times. The V gene is TRBV19, the J gene TRBJ1-2; 8 bases align to TRBD1. The CDR3 consists of 12 residues. The J segment lost 8 bases and the V segment lost 7 bases, leaving 6 bases of the junction unmatched. Germline-derived CDR1 and CDR2 are LNHDA and SQIVND (reference sequence). The CDR3 region has the DNA TGTGCCAGTATGCAGGGGGCGGTCGGCTACACCTTC. This codes for CASMQGAVGYTF.

In this sample, this clone turned up many times. V usage is TRBV24-1 and J usage is TRBJ1-3; 7 positions agree with TRBD1. The CDR3 loop spans 14 amino acids. Germline V lookup: CDR1 KGHDR, CDR2 SFDVKD. The V segment lost 6 bases and the J segment 0 bases; nucleotides outside the gene matches: 1. CDR3 in amino acids: CATSTGDSGNTIYF. Here the CDR3 DNA reads TGTGCCACCAGTACAGGGGACTCTGGAAACACCATATATTTT.

This clone was seen at least ten times. V usage is TRBV10-1 and J usage is TRBJ2-3, with a possible D match to TRBD1 (6 bases). Trimming removed 6 bases at V and 4 bases at J, with 11 bases between. The length of the CDR3 is 13 residues. CDR1 and CDR2 (germline): WNHNN, SYGVQD (reference sequence). The CDR3 DNA sequence: TGCGCCAGCAGGGACAGAGATTCAGATACGCAGTATTTT. Its translation is CASRDRDSDTQYF.

This clone was observed many times. V gene TRBV28 combines with J gene TRBJ2-2; D is tentatively TRBD1 or TRBD2 (5 bases each). The CDR3 contains 15 residues. V dropped 6 bases and J dropped 6 bases, with 17 bases sitting between them. CDR1 MDHEN and CDR2 SYDVKM come from the germline V gene. Here the CDR3 reads CASRQGESVAGELFF. The CDR3 coding sequence is TGTGCCAGCAGGCAGGGAGAGTCAGTAGCCGGGGAGCTGTTTTTT.